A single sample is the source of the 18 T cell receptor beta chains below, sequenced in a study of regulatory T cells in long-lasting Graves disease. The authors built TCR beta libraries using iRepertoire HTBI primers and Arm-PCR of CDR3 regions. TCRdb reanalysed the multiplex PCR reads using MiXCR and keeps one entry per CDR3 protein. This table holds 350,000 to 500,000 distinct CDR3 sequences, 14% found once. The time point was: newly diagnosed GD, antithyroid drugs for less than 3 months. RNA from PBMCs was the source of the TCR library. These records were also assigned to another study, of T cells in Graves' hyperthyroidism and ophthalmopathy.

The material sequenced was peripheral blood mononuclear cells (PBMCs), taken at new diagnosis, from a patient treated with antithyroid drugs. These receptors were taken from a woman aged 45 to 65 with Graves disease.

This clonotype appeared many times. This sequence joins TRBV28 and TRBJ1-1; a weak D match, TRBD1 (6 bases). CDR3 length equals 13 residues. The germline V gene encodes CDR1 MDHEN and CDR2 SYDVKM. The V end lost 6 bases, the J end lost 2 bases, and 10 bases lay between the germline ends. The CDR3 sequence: CASRRQVNTEAFF. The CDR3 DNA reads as TGTGCCAGCAGACGACAGGTTAACACTGAAGCTTTCTTT.

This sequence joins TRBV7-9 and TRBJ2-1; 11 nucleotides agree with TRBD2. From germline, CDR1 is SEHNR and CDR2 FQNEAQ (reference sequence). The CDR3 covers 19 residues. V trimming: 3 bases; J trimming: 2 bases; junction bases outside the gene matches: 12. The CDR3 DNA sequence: TGTGCCAGCAGCTTTGACTCGTTTAGCGGGAGGGTAGCCTACAATGAGCAGTTCTTC. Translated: CASSFDSFSGRVAYNEQFF.

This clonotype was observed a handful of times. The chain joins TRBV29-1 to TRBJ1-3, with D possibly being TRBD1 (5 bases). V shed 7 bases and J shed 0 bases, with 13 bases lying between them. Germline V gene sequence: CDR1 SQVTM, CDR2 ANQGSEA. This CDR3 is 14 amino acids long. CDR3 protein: CSATGTISGNTIYF. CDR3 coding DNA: TGCAGCGCTACCGGGACTATCTCTGGAAACACCATATATTTT.

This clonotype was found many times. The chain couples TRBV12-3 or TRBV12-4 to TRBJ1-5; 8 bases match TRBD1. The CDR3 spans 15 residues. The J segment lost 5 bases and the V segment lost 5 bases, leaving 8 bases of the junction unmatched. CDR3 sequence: CASSPDRGTYQPQHF. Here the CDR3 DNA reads TGTGCCAGCAGTCCCGACAGGGGAACCTATCAGCCCCAGCATTTT.

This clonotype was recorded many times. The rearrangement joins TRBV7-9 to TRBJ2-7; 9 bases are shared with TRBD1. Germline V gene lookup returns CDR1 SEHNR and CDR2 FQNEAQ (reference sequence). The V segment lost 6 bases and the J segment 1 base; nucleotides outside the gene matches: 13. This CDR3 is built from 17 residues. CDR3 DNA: TGTGCCAGCAGTTATATCCCGGGACAGGGTAGATCCTACGAGCAGTACTTC. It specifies CASSYIPGQGRSYEQYF.

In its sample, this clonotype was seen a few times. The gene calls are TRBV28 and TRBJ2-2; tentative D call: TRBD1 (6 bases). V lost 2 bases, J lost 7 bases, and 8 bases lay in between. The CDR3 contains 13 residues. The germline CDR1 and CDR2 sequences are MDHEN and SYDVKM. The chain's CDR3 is CASSLTGNGELFF. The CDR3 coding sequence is TGTGCCAGCAGTTTAACAGGGAACGGGGAGCTGTTTTTT.

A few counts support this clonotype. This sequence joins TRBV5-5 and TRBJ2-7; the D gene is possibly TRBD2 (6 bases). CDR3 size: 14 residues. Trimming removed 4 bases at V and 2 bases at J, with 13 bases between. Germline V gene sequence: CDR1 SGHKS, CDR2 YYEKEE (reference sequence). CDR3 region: CASSSSGEAYEQYF. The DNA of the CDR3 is TGTGCCAGCAGCAGTAGCGGAGAAGCCTACGAGCAGTACTTC.

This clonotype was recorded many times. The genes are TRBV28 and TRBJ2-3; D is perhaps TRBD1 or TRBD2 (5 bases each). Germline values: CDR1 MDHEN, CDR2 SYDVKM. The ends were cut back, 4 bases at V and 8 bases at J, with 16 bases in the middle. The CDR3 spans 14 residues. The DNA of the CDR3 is TGTGCCAGCAGTTGGGGGACGACCCCGGGTACGCAGTATTTT. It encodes CASSWGTTPGTQYF. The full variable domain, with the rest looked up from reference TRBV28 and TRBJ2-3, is DVKVTQSSRYLVKRTGEKVFLECVQDMDHENMFWYRQDPGLGLRLIYFSYDVKMKEKGDIPEGYSVSREKKERFSLILESASTNQTSMYLCASSWGTTPGTQYFGPGTRLTVL.

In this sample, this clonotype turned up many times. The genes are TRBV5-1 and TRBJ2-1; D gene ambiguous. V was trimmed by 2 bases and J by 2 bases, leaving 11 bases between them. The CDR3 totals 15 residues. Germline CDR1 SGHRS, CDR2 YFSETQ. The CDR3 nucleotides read TGCGCCAGCAGCTTAGTAGGGAATCCCTACAATGAGCAGTTCTTC. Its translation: CASSLVGNPYNEQFF.

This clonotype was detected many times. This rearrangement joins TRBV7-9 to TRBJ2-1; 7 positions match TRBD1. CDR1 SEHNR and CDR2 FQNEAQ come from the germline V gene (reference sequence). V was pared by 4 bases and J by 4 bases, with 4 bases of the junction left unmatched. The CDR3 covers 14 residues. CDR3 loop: CASSSRDRYNEQFF. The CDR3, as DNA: TGTGCCAGCAGCTCCCGGGACAGATACAATGAGCAGTTCTTC.

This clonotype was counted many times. The chain's CDR3 is CASSLPERSGANVLTF. CDR3 DNA: TGTGCCAGCAGTTTACCGGAACGCTCTGGGGCCAACGTCCTGACTTTC. The chain couples TRBV28 to TRBJ2-6; D ambiguous. There are 16 residues in the CDR3. V gave up 2 bases and J gave up 0 bases, with 8 bases separating them. The V gene's germline CDR1 is MDHEN and CDR2 SYDVKM.

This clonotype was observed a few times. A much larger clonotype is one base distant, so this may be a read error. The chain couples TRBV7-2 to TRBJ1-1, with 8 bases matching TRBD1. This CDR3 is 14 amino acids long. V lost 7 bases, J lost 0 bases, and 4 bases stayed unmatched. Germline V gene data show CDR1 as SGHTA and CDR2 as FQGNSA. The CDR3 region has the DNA TGTGCCAGCACCCCGGGACAGGTGAACACTGAAGCTTTCTTT. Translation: CASTPGQVNTEAFF.

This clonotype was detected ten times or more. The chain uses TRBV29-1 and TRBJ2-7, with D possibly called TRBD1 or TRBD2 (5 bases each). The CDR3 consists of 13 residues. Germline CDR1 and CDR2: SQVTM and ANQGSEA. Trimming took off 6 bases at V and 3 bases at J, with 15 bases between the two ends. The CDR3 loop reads CSVEDKRNYEQYF. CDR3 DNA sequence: TGCAGCGTGGAGGACAAGAGAAACTACGAGCAGTACTTC.

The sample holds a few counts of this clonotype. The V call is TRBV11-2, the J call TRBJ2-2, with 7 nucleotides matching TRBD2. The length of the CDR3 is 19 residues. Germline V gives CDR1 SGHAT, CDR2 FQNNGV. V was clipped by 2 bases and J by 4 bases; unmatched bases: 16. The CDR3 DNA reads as TGTGCCAGCAGCTTACAAAGCTGGGGGGGGACGGTGAGCACCGGGGAGCTGTTTTTT. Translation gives CASSLQSWGGTVSTGELFF.

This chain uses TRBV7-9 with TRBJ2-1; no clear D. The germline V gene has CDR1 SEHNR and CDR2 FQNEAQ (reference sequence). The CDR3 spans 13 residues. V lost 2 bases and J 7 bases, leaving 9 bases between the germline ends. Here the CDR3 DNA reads TGTGCCAGCAGCTTAAAGCAGCAGAATGAGCAGTTCTTC. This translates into CASSLKQQNEQFF.

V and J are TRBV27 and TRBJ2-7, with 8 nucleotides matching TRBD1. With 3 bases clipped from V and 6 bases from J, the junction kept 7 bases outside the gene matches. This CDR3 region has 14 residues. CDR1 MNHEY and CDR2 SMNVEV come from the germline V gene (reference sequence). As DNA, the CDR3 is TGTGCCAGCAGTTTCTTGCAGGGGGCTGTCGAGCAGTACTTC. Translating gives CASSFLQGAVEQYF.

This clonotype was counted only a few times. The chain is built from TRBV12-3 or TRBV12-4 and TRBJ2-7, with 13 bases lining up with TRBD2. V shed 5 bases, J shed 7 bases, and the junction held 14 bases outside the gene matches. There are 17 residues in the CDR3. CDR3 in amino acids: CASSQGLAGAPTWEQYF. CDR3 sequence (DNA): TGTGCCAGCAGTCAAGGACTAGCGGGAGCCCCCACGTGGGAGCAGTACTTC.

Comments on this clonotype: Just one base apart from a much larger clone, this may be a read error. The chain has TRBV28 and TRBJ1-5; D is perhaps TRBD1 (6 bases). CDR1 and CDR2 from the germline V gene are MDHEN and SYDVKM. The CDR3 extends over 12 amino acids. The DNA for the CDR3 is TGTACCAGCAGGGGCGTGGACCGGCCCCAGCATTTT. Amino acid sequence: CTSRGVDRPQHF.